This entry features one T cell receptor beta chain sequence. As yet, its antigen is unknown. Specified time point: persistent/refractory GD, antithyroid drugs over 5 years with positive TRAb. PBMC-derived RNA was used for the TCR library. Construction of the TCR beta libraries employed iRepertoire HTBI primers in conjunction with Arm-PCR of CDR3 regions. Methods used by the authors: Samples jointly harbored 60 to 65 TRBV and about 15 TRBJ segments. TCRdb ran MiXCR on the multiplex PCR reads and lists one entry per CDR3 protein. TCRdb's processing, not the study's, gives the V and J calls here. The data hold hundreds of thousands of distinct CDR3 sequences, with about 20% observed a single time. The data were obtained in a study of regulatory T cells in long-lasting Graves disease. Whole-study context: With positive TSH receptor antibodies and over 5 years of antithyroid drugs, Graves' disease was considered persistent.

The germline CDR1 and CDR2 sequences are DFQATT and SNEGSKA (reference sequence). This CDR3 has 13 residues. Trimming took 2 bases from V and 1 from J; bases not matched to a gene: 2. Broader study findings: Persistent patients had more shared public clonotypes (around 2,800) than new patients (approximately 920). TRBV28, TRBJ1-2 and TRBJ2-5 were segments that persistent disease favored.

The material sequenced was peripheral blood mononuclear cells (PBMCs), taken when the disease was refractory, from a patient treated with antithyroid drugs. The TCR sequence derives from a female donor with Graves disease. This chain uses TRBV20-1 with TRBJ2-7, with TRBD2 identical over 7 bases. The DNA of the CDR3 is TGCAGTGCTAGACTAGCGGTATCCTACGAGCAGTACTTC. It yields the protein CSARLAVSYEQYF.